Listed below are T cell receptor beta chains from one sample, sequenced in a study of T cell repertoires in cytomegalovirus infection. One entry per CDR3 protein, called by TCRdb with MiXCR from the reads. The top ten clones hold approximately 26% of a sample with some 170,000 distinct CDR3 sequences, roughly 17% of them seen once. The sample consisted of CD8+ T cells from PBMCs. The origin of the receptors is a human donor in good health (CMV status not recorded). Some clones in this sample may be carry-over from other donors' samples. Both conserved end residues are part of each CDR3. A D gene is named only where the DNA matches it firmly. Expanded clones are given a class, and other clones once, few, many or no size at all.

j_call: TRBJ1-4
v_call: TRBV27
clone_size: few
d_call: .
cdr3_aa: CASSLGPRGEKLFF
cdr3_nt: TGTGCCAGCAGTTTAGGGCCTAGAGGGGAAAAACTGTTTTTT

j_call: TRBJ2-7
v_call: TRBV19
clone_size: .
d_call: .
cdr3_aa: CASSSTDGPGSYEQYF
cdr3_nt: TGTGCCAGTAGTTCAACCGACGGCCCGGGGTCCTACGAGCAGTACTTC

j_call: TRBJ2-7
v_call: TRBV7-6
clone_size: few
d_call: .
cdr3_aa: CASSLEGRQYEQYF
cdr3_nt: TGTGCCAGCAGCTTAGAGGGCAGACAGTACGAGCAGTACTTC

j_call: TRBJ2-1
v_call: TRBV7-2
clone_size: .
d_call: .
cdr3_aa: CASSLGDRQQFF
cdr3_nt: TGTGCCAGCAGCCTCGGCGACAGGCAGCAGTTCTTC

j_call: TRBJ1-1
v_call: TRBV11-2
clone_size: few
d_call: .
cdr3_aa: CASSTPVGRSNTEAFF
cdr3_nt: TGTGCCAGCAGCACACCAGTGGGCAGATCGAACACTGAAGCTTTCTTT

j_call: TRBJ1-5
v_call: TRBV28
clone_size: few
d_call: .
cdr3_aa: CAIGPFGEQPQHF
cdr3_nt: TGTGCCATCGGGCCCTTCGGCGAGCAGCCCCAGCATTTT

j_call: TRBJ2-7
v_call: TRBV7-9
clone_size: .
d_call: .
cdr3_aa: CASSSDSNTYEQYF
cdr3_nt: TGTGCCAGCAGCTCGGACAGCAATACCTACGAGCAGTACTTC

j_call: TRBJ2-1
v_call: TRBV6-5
clone_size: few
d_call: TRBD1
cdr3_aa: CASSYQGVYNEQFF
cdr3_nt: TGTGCCAGCAGTTACCAGGGGGTCTACAATGAGCAGTTCTTC

j_call: TRBJ2-7
v_call: TRBV7-6
clone_size: .
d_call: .
cdr3_aa: CASSSSGTSYYEQYF
cdr3_nt: TGTGCCAGCAGCTCATCCGGGACATCCTACTACGAGCAGTACTTC

j_call: TRBJ1-5
v_call: TRBV4-1
clone_size: few
d_call: .
cdr3_aa: CASSQEGSDQPQHF
cdr3_nt: TGCGCCAGCAGCCAGGAGGGGTCGGATCAGCCCCAGCATTTT

j_call: TRBJ1-1
v_call: TRBV29-1
clone_size: few
d_call: TRBD1
cdr3_aa: CSVGPGGRAEAFF
cdr3_nt: TGCAGCGTTGGCCCAGGGGGCAGGGCTGAAGCTTTCTTT

j_call: TRBJ2-7
v_call: TRBV5-6
clone_size: .
d_call: .
cdr3_aa: CASSWGRSYEQYF
cdr3_nt: TGTGCCAGCAGCTGGGGCAGATCCTACGAGCAGTACTTC

j_call: TRBJ2-5
v_call: TRBV7-2
clone_size: many
d_call: .
cdr3_aa: CASSLTVAGMRETQYF
cdr3_nt: TGTGCCAGCAGCTTGACGGTGGCAGGAATGAGAGAGACCCAGTACTTC

j_call: TRBJ1-6
v_call: TRBV6-5
clone_size: .
d_call: .
cdr3_aa: CASSYPGPYSPLHF
cdr3_nt: TGTGCCAGCAGTTACCCGGGACCCTATTCACCCCTCCACTTT

j_call: TRBJ2-3
v_call: TRBV20-1
clone_size: .
d_call: TRBD1
cdr3_aa: CSATDRGGADTQYF
cdr3_nt: TGCAGTGCTACGGACAGGGGAGGCGCAGATACGCAGTATTTT

j_call: TRBJ2-3
v_call: TRBV7-2
clone_size: .
d_call: .
cdr3_aa: CASRPHPGPDTQYF
cdr3_nt: TGTGCCAGCAGGCCGCATCCAGGGCCAGATACGCAGTATTTT

j_call: TRBJ2-3
v_call: TRBV2
clone_size: .
d_call: .
cdr3_aa: CASHSGTDTQYF
cdr3_nt: TGTGCCAGCCACAGCGGCACAGATACGCAGTATTTT

j_call: TRBJ1-2
v_call: TRBV12-3/TRBV12-4
clone_size: few
d_call: TRBD1
cdr3_aa: CASSLAGTGFYGYTF
cdr3_nt: TGTGCCAGCAGTTTAGCCGGGACAGGGTTCTATGGCTACACCTTC

j_call: TRBJ2-2
v_call: TRBV7-6
clone_size: few
d_call: .
cdr3_aa: CASSLVTYGRSFTNTGELFF
cdr3_nt: TGTGCCAGCAGCTTAGTTACATATGGTCGATCCTTCACAAACACCGGGGAGCTGTTTTTT

j_call: TRBJ2-1
v_call: TRBV6-2/TRBV6-3
clone_size: .
d_call: TRBD2
cdr3_aa: CASSYSHRRGEAVDEQFF
cdr3_nt: TGTGCCAGCAGTTACTCCCATCGGCGGGGGGAGGCTGTGGATGAGCAGTTCTTC

j_call: TRBJ1-1
v_call: TRBV19
clone_size: few
d_call: .
cdr3_aa: CASSIDAWGLNTEAFF
cdr3_nt: TGTGCCAGTAGTATAGATGCATGGGGTTTGAACACTGAAGCTTTCTTT

j_call: TRBJ2-5
v_call: TRBV11-3
clone_size: once
d_call: .
cdr3_aa: CASSLENREETQYF
cdr3_nt: TGTGCCAGCAGCTTAGAGAACAGAGAAGAGACCCAGTACTTC

j_call: TRBJ1-2
v_call: TRBV12-3/TRBV12-4
clone_size: .
d_call: .
cdr3_aa: CASSLMGGYGYTF
cdr3_nt: TGTGCCAGCAGTTTAATGGGGGGGTATGGCTACACCTTC

j_call: TRBJ1-5
v_call: TRBV28
clone_size: .
d_call: .
cdr3_aa: CATVTRMAIHF
cdr3_nt: TGTGCCACCGTAACTAGGATGGCGATTCATTTT

j_call: TRBJ1-1
v_call: TRBV15
clone_size: .
d_call: .
cdr3_aa: CATSRGHKLNTEAFF
cdr3_nt: TGTGCCACCAGCAGAGGCCACAAATTGAACACTGAAGCTTTCTTT

j_call: TRBJ2-7
v_call: TRBV6-6
clone_size: few
d_call: TRBD2
cdr3_aa: CASSTPQLAVSSYEQYF
cdr3_nt: TGTGCCAGCAGTACCCCCCAACTAGCGGTGAGCTCCTACGAGCAGTACTTC

j_call: TRBJ2-2
v_call: TRBV28
clone_size: .
d_call: .
cdr3_aa: CASRTLNYANTGELFF
cdr3_nt: TGTGCCAGCAGGACCTTGAATTACGCGAACACCGGGGAGCTGTTTTTT

j_call: TRBJ2-1
v_call: TRBV7-8
clone_size: few
d_call: TRBD2
cdr3_aa: CASSPLAVGDEQFF
cdr3_nt: TGTGCCAGCAGCCCACTAGCGGTCGGGGATGAGCAGTTCTTC

j_call: TRBJ1-4
v_call: TRBV27
clone_size: few
d_call: TRBD1
cdr3_aa: CASSLDRDGKKLFF
cdr3_nt: TGTGCCAGCAGTTTAGACAGGGATGGGAAAAAACTGTTTTTT

j_call: TRBJ1-5
v_call: TRBV6-5
clone_size: .
d_call: .
cdr3_aa: CASSYSRRGKANQPQHF
cdr3_nt: TGTGCCAGCAGTTACTCGAGACGGGGGAAGGCGAATCAGCCCCAGCATTTT

j_call: TRBJ2-1
v_call: TRBV2
clone_size: few
d_call: TRBD1
cdr3_aa: CASGRTGVPDEQFF
cdr3_nt: TGTGCCAGCGGAAGGACAGGGGTTCCGGATGAGCAGTTCTTC

j_call: TRBJ1-1
v_call: TRBV12-3/TRBV12-4
clone_size: .
d_call: TRBD1
cdr3_aa: CAIKEGANTEAFF
cdr3_nt: TGTGCCATCAAAGAGGGGGCGAACACTGAAGCTTTCTTT

j_call: TRBJ2-1
v_call: TRBV20-1
clone_size: .
d_call: TRBD2
cdr3_aa: CSAPMTSGDYNEQFF
cdr3_nt: TGCAGTGCTCCGATGACTAGCGGGGATTACAATGAGCAGTTCTTC

j_call: TRBJ1-1
v_call: TRBV11-2
clone_size: .
d_call: .
cdr3_aa: CASTRRGNEAEAFF
cdr3_nt: TGTGCCAGCACCCGCCGAGGGAATGAGGCTGAAGCTTTCTTT

j_call: TRBJ2-7
v_call: TRBV6-6
clone_size: few
d_call: .
cdr3_aa: CASSPSPGQDSYEQYF
cdr3_nt: TGTGCCAGCAGCCCATCCCCCGGGCAGGACTCCTACGAGCAGTACTTC

j_call: TRBJ1-1
v_call: TRBV20-1
clone_size: few
d_call: TRBD1
cdr3_aa: CSAEGGTGGTEAFF
cdr3_nt: TGCAGTGCCGAGGGGGGGACAGGGGGCACTGAAGCTTTCTTT

j_call: TRBJ1-4
v_call: TRBV12-5
clone_size: few
d_call: TRBD1
cdr3_aa: CASGLYPRTGHEKLFF
cdr3_nt: TGTGCTAGTGGTTTGTACCCCCGGACAGGGCATGAAAAACTGTTTTTT

j_call: TRBJ1-5
v_call: TRBV6-2/TRBV6-3
clone_size: few
d_call: TRBD1
cdr3_aa: CASSYEGATHQPQHF
cdr3_nt: TGTGCCAGCAGTTACGAGGGGGCGACCCATCAGCCCCAGCATTTT

j_call: TRBJ1-1
v_call: TRBV27
clone_size: .
d_call: .
cdr3_aa: CASSLGQGGFSKRTEAFF
cdr3_nt: TGTGCCAGCAGTTTAGGGCAGGGAGGGTTTAGTAAGCGGACTGAAGCTTTCTTT

j_call: TRBJ1-6
v_call: TRBV15
clone_size: .
d_call: .
cdr3_aa: CATSRGSRINSPLHF
cdr3_nt: TGTGCCACCAGCAGAGGATCCAGGATCAACTCACCCCTCCACTTT

j_call: TRBJ1-2
v_call: TRBV7-8
clone_size: many
d_call: .
cdr3_aa: CASSRGGSGANYGYTF
cdr3_nt: TGTGCCAGCAGCCGTGGCGGCAGTGGGGCTAACTATGGCTACACCTTC

j_call: TRBJ1-1
v_call: TRBV7-9
clone_size: few
d_call: .
cdr3_aa: CASSLRVGPNTEAFF
cdr3_nt: TGTGCCAGCAGCCTCCGGGTTGGTCCGAACACTGAAGCTTTCTTT

j_call: TRBJ2-7
v_call: TRBV29-1
clone_size: .
d_call: .
cdr3_aa: CSVDGGSSYEQYF
cdr3_nt: TGCAGCGTTGATGGGGGGAGCTCCTACGAGCAGTACTTC

j_call: TRBJ1-2
v_call: TRBV6-5
clone_size: .
d_call: TRBD1
cdr3_aa: CASSYVGQPYTF
cdr3_nt: TGTGCCAGCAGTTACGTGGGACAGCCCTACACCTTC

j_call: TRBJ2-7
v_call: TRBV29-1
clone_size: .
d_call: .
cdr3_aa: CSVEDHGAGSSGEQYF
cdr3_nt: TGCAGCGTTGAAGATCACGGGGCAGGCTCTTCGGGCGAGCAGTACTTC

j_call: TRBJ2-1
v_call: TRBV2
clone_size: few
d_call: TRBD2
cdr3_aa: CASMRGLSEQFF
cdr3_nt: TGTGCCAGCATGCGGGGGTTAAGTGAGCAGTTCTTC

j_call: TRBJ2-7
v_call: TRBV12-3/TRBV12-4
clone_size: .
d_call: TRBD1
cdr3_aa: CASSFEQGAVPYEQYF
cdr3_nt: TGTGCCAGCAGTTTTGAACAGGGGGCTGTGCCCTACGAGCAGTACTTC

j_call: TRBJ2-7
v_call: TRBV12-3/TRBV12-4
clone_size: few
d_call: TRBD2
cdr3_aa: CASTRTSGGAYEQYF
cdr3_nt: TGTGCCAGCACCCGGACTAGCGGGGGGGCCTACGAGCAGTACTTC

j_call: TRBJ1-1
v_call: TRBV28
clone_size: .
d_call: TRBD1
cdr3_aa: CASSPTDRGRWRNTEAFF
cdr3_nt: TGTGCCAGCAGTCCCACGGACAGGGGGAGGTGGAGGAACACTGAAGCTTTCTTT

j_call: TRBJ1-2
v_call: TRBV20-1
clone_size: once
d_call: TRBD1
cdr3_aa: CSADRTGVVYGYTF
cdr3_nt: TGCAGTGCAGATAGGACAGGGGTAGTCTATGGCTACACCTTC

j_call: TRBJ2-3
v_call: TRBV12-3/TRBV12-4
clone_size: .
d_call: .
cdr3_aa: CASSLQRGSSTDTQYF
cdr3_nt: TGTGCCAGCAGTTTACAAAGGGGGTCTAGCACAGATACGCAGTATTTT

j_call: TRBJ1-1
v_call: TRBV6-1
clone_size: few
d_call: .
cdr3_aa: CASSPGPNTEAFF
cdr3_nt: TGTGCCAGCAGCCCGGGACCGAACACTGAAGCTTTCTTT

j_call: TRBJ2-3
v_call: TRBV20-1
clone_size: .
d_call: .
cdr3_aa: CSARPYGASRSTDTQYF
cdr3_nt: TGCAGTGCTAGACCGTACGGGGCGTCGCGAAGCACAGATACGCAGTATTTT

j_call: TRBJ1-1
v_call: TRBV6-5
clone_size: .
d_call: .
cdr3_aa: CASLLAGNTEAFF
cdr3_nt: TGTGCCAGCCTTTTGGCGGGGAACACTGAAGCTTTCTTT

j_call: TRBJ1-1
v_call: TRBV20-1
clone_size: many
d_call: TRBD1
cdr3_aa: CSARTGDTEAFF
cdr3_nt: TGCAGTGCTAGGACAGGGGACACTGAAGCTTTCTTT

j_call: TRBJ1-1
v_call: TRBV12-3/TRBV12-4
clone_size: few
d_call: .
cdr3_aa: CASSSAGTEAFF
cdr3_nt: TGTGCCAGCAGTTCGGCCGGGACTGAAGCTTTCTTT

j_call: TRBJ2-2
v_call: TRBV28
clone_size: .
d_call: TRBD1
cdr3_aa: CASSDGTGDTGELFF
cdr3_nt: TGTGCCAGCAGTGACGGGACAGGGGACACCGGGGAGCTGTTTTTT

j_call: TRBJ2-7
v_call: TRBV7-2
clone_size: few
d_call: TRBD1
cdr3_aa: CASSLYTRGPYEQYF
cdr3_nt: TGTGCCAGCAGCTTGTATACCAGGGGGCCCTACGAGCAGTACTTC

j_call: TRBJ2-1
v_call: TRBV29-1
clone_size: .
d_call: .
cdr3_aa: CSVDGRESYNEQFF
cdr3_nt: TGCAGCGTTGATGGCAGGGAGAGCTACAATGAGCAGTTCTTC

j_call: TRBJ1-1
v_call: TRBV4-1
clone_size: few
d_call: TRBD1
cdr3_aa: CASEGQGLTEAFF
cdr3_nt: TGCGCCAGCGAGGGACAGGGGCTTACTGAAGCTTTCTTT